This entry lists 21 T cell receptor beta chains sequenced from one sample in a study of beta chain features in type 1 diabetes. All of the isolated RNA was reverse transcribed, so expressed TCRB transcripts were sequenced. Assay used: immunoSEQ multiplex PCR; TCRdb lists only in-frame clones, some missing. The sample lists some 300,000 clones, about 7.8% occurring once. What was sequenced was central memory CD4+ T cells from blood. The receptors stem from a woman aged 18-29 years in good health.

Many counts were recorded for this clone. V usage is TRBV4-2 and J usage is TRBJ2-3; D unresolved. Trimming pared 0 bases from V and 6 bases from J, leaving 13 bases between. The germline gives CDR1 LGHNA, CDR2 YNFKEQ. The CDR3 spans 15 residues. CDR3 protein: CASSQDKLVGDTQYF. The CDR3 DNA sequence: TGTGCCAGCAGCCAAGATAAGCTGGTGGGTGATACGCAGTATTTT.

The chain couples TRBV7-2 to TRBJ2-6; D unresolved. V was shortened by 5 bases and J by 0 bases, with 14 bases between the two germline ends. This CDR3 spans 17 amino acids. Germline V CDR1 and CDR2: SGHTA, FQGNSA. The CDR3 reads CASSKIRALSGANVLTF. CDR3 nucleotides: TGTGCCAGCAGCAAAATTAGGGCCCTCTCTGGGGCCAACGTCCTGACTTTC.

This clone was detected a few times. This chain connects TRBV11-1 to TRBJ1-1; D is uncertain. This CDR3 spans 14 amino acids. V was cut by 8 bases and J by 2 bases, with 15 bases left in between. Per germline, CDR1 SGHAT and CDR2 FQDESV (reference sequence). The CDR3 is CASLGQWENTEAFF. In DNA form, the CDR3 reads TGTGCCAGCTTAGGGCAGTGGGAAAACACTGAAGCTTTCTTT.

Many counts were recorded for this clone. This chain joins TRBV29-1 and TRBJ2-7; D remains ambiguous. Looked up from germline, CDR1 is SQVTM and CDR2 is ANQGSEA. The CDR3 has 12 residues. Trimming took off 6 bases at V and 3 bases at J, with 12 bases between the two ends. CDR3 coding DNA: TGCAGCGTCACCGTTGTTAGCTACGAGCAGTACTTC. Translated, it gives CSVTVVSYEQYF.

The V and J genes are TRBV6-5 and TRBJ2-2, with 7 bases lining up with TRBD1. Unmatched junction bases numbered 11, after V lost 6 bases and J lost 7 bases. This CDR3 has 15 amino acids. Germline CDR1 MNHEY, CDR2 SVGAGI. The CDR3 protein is CASRPTGQSIGELFF. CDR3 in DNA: TGTGCCAGCAGGCCGACAGGGCAGTCCATCGGGGAGCTGTTTTTT.

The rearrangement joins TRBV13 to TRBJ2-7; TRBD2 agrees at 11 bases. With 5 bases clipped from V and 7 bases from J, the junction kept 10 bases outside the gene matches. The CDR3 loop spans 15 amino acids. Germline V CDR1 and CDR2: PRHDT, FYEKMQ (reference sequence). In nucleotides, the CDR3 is TGTGCCAGCAGCATGGGACTAGCGGCCCCTAGTGAGCAGTACTTC. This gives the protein CASSMGLAAPSEQYF.

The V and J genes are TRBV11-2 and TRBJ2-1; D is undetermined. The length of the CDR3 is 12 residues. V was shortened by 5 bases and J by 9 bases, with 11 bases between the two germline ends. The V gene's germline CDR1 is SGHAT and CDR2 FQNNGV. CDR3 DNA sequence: TGTGCCAGCAGCCCCCTGGGCGGTGAGCAGTTCTTC. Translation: CASSPLGGEQFF.

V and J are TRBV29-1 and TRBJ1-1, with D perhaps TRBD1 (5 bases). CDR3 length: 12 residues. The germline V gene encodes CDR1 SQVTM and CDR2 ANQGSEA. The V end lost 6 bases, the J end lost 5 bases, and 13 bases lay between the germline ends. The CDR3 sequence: CSVDQGYTEAFF. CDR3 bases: TGCAGCGTAGATCAGGGTTATACTGAAGCTTTCTTT.

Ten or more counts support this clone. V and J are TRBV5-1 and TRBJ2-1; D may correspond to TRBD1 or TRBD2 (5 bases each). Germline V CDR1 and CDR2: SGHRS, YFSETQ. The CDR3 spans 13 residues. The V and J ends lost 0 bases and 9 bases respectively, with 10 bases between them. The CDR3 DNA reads TGCGCCAGCAGCTTGGGACTACAGGTTGAGCAGTTCTTC. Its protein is CASSLGLQVEQFF.

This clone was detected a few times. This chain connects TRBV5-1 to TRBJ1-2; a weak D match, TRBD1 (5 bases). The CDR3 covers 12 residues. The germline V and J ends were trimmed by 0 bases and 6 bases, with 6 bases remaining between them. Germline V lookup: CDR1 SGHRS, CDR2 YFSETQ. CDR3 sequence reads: CASSLEGHGYTF. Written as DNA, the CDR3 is TGCGCCAGCAGCTTGGAGGGGCATGGCTACACCTTC.

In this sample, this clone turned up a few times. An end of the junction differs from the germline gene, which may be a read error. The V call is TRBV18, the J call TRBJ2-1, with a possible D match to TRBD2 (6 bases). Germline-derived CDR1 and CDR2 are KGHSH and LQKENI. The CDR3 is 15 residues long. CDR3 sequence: CASSPKSSGDNDQFF. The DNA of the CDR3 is TGTGCCAGCTCACCGAAGAGTAGCGGAGACAATGATCAGTTCTTC.

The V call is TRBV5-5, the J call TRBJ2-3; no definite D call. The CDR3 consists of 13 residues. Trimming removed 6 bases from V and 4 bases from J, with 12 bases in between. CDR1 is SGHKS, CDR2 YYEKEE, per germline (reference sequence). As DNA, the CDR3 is TGTGCCAGCACCGTCCCCCTGGCAGATACGCAGTATTTT. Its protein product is CASTVPLADTQYF.

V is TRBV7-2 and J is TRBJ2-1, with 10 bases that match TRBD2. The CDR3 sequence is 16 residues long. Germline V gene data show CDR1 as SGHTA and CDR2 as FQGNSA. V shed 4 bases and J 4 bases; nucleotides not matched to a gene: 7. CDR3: CASSSRTSGEYNEQFF. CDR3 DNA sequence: TGTGCCAGCAGCTCTCGGACTAGCGGAGAGTACAATGAGCAGTTCTTC.

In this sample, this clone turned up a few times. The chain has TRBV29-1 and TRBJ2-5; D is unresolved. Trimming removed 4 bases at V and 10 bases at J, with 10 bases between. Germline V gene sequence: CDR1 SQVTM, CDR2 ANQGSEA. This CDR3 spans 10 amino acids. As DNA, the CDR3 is TGCAGCGTTGCGGCAGGTGACCAGTACTTC. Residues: CSVAAGDQYF.

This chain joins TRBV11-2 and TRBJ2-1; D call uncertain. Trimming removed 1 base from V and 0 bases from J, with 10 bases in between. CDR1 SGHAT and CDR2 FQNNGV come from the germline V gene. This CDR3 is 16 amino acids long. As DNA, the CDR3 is TGTGCCAGCAGCTTAGTCGCTCCTAGCTCCTACAATGAGCAGTTCTTC. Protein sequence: CASSLVAPSSYNEQFF. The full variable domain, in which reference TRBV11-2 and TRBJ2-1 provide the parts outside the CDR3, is EAGVAQSPRYKIIEKRQSVAFWCNPISGHATLYWYQQILGQGPKLLIQFQNNGVVDDSQLPKDRFSAERLKGVDSTLKIQPAKLEDSAVYLCASSLVAPSSYNEQFFGPGTRLTVL.

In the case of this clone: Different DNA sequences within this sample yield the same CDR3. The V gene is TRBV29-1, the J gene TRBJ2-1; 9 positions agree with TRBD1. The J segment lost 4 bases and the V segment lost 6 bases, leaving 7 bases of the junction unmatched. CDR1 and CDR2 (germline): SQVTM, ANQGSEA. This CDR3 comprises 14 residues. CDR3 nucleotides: TGCAGCGTAGGGAGGGGACAGGGTTACAATGAGCAGTTCTTC. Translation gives CSVGRGQGYNEQFF.

CDR3 DNA sequence: TGTGCCAGCTCACCTTTGGGAGCCGCTGAAGCTTTCTTT. The encoded protein is CASSPLGAAEAFF. The V gene is TRBV18, the J gene TRBJ1-1; no clear D. CDR1 is KGHSH, CDR2 LQKENI, per germline. The CDR3 length is 13 residues. V shed 3 bases and J shed 6 bases, with 11 bases lying between them.

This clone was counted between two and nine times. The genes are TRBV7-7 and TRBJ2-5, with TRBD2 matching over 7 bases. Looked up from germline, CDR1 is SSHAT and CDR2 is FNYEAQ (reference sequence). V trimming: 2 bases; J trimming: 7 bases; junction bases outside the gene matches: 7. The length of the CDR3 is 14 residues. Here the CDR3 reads CASSLSPGGGTQYF. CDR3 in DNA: TGTGCCAGCAGCTTATCTCCGGGCGGGGGGACCCAGTACTTC.

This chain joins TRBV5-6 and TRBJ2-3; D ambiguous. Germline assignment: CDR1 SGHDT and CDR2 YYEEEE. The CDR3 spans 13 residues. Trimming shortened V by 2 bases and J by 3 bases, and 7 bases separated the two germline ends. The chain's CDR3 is CASSLAETDTQYF. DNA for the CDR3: TGTGCCAGCAGCTTAGCAGAGACAGATACGCAGTATTTT.

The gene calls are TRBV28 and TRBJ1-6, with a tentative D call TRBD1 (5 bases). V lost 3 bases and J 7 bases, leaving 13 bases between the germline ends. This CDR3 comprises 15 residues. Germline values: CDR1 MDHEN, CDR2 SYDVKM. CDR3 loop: CASSFSGTGNSPLHF. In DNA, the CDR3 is TGTGCCAGCAGTTTTTCCGGGACGGGGAATTCACCCCTCCACTTT.

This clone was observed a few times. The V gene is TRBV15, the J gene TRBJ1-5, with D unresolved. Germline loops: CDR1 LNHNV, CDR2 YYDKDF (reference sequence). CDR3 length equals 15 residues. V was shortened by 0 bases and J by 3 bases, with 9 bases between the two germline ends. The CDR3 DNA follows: TGTGCCACCAGCAGAGATCTTGGCGTCAATCAGCCCCAGCATTTT. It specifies CATSRDLGVNQPQHF.